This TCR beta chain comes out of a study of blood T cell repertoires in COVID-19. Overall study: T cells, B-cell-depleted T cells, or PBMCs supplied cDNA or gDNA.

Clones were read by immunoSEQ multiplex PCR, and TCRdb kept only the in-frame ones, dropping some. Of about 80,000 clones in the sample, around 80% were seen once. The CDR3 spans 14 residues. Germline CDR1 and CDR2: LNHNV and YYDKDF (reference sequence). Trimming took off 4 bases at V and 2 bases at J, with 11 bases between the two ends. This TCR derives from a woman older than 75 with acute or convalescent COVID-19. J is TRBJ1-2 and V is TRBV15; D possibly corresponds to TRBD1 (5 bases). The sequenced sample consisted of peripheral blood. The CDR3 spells CATSTGRVNYGYTF. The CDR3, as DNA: TGTGCCACCAGCACAGGGAGGGTGAACTATGGCTACACCTTC.